This note documents a single TCR beta chain sequence. Its target is not known. This sample was taken from a study of graft-versus-host responses after intestinal transplantation. About the research overall: Recipients across the board were started on anti-thymocyte globulin induction, then kept on tacrolimus and steroids for approximately three years.

Assay used: immunoSEQ multiplex PCR; TCRdb lists only in-frame clones, some missing. This sample has tens of thousands of clones, with 91% found just once. The V gene's germline CDR1 is SGDLS and CDR2 YYNGEE. There are 16 residues in the CDR3. Losses at the gene ends were 4 bases for V and 10 bases for J; bases not matched to a gene: 12. The gene calls are TRBV9 and TRBJ2-1, with 12 bases aligning to TRBD2. This TCR was sampled from a human donor who received an intestinal transplant. Sequences were derived from unstimulated CD8+ T cells sorted from spleen or lymph node cells, sampled before intestinal transplant. The CDR3, as DNA: TGTGCCAGCAGCCCGCGGCACCTAGCGGGAGGGTTCGAGCAGTTCTTC. It translates to CASSPRHLAGGFEQFF.